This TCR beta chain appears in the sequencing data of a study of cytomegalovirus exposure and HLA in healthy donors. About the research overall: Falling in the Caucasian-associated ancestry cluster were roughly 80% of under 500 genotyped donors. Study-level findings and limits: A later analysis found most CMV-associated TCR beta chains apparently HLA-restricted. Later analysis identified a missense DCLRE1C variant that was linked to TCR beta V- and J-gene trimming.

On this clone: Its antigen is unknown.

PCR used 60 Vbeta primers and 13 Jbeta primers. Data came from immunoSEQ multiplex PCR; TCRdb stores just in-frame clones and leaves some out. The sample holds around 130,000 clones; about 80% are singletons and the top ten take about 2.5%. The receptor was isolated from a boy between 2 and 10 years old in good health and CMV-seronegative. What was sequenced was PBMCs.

This CDR3 reads CASSQASGGSDEQFF. The CDR3 nucleotides are TGTGCCAGCAGCCAAGCTAGCGGGGGTTCCGATGAGCAGTTCTTC. The chain links TRBV4-2 to TRBJ2-1; TRBD2 agrees at 10 bases. This CDR3 has 15 amino acids. Looked up from germline, CDR1 is LGHNA and CDR2 is YNFKEQ. J lost 8 bases, V lost 1 base, and 5 bases had no gene match.